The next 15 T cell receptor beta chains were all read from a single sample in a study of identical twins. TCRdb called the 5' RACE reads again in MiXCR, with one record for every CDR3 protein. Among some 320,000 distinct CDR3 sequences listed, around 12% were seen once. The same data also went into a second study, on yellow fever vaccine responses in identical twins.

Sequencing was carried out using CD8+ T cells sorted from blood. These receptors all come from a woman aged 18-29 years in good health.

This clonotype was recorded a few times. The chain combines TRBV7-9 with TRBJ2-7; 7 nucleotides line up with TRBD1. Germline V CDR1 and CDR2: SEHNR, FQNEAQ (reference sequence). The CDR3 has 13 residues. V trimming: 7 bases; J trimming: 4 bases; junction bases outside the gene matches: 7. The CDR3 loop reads CASTGTAGYEQYF. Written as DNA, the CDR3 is TGTGCCAGCACCGGGACAGCTGGTTACGAGCAGTACTTC.

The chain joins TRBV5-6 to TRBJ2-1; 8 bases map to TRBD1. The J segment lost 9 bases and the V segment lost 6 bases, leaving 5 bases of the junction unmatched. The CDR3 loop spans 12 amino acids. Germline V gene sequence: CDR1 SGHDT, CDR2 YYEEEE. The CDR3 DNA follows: TGTGCCAGCACCGAAACAGGGGGTGAGCAGTTCTTC. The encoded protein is CASTETGGEQFF. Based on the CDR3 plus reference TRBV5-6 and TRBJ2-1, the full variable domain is DAGVTQSPTHLIKTRGQQVTLRCSPKSGHDTVSWYQQALGQGPQFIFQYYEEEERQRGNFPDRFSGHQFPNYSSELNVNALLLGDSALYLCASTETGGEQFFGPGTRLTVL.

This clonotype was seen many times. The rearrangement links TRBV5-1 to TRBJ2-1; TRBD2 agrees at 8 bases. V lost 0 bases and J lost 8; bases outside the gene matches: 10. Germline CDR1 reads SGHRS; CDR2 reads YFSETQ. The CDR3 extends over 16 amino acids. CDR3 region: CASSLGRTSGYDEQFF. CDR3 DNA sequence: TGCGCCAGCAGCTTGGGACGCACTAGCGGTTATGATGAGCAGTTCTTC.

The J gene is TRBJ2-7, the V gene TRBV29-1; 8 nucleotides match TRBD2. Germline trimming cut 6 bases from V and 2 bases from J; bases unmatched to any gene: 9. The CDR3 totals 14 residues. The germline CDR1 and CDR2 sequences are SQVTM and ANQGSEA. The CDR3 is CSVFGLAGTYEQYF. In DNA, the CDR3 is TGCAGCGTCTTCGGACTAGCCGGAACCTACGAGCAGTACTTC.

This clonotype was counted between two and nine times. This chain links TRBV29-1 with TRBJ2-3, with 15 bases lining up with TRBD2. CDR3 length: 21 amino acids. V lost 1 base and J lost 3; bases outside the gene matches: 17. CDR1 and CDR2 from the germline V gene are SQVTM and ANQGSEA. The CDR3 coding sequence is TGCAGCGTTGAAGCTCCCCCGGGACTAGCGGGAGGCGGGATGGAGACAGATACGCAGTATTTT. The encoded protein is CSVEAPPGLAGGGMETDTQYF.

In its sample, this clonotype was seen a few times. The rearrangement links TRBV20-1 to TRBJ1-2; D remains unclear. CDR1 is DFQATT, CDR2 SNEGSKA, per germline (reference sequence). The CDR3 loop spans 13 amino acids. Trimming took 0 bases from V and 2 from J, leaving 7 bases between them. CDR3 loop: CSARDSRNYGYTF. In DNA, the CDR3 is TGCAGTGCTAGAGATTCCAGGAACTATGGCTACACCTTC.

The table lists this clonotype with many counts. CDR3 DNA sequence: TGTGCCAGCAGCGGGGGACAGGGGCCCGGGGAGCTGTTTTTT. This translates into CASSGGQGPGELFF. This chain joins TRBV7-9 and TRBJ2-2; 10 nucleotides align to TRBD1. CDR3 length equals 14 residues. With 5 bases clipped from V and 6 bases from J, the junction kept 3 bases outside the gene matches. The germline CDR1 and CDR2 sequences are SEHNR and FQNEAQ (reference sequence).

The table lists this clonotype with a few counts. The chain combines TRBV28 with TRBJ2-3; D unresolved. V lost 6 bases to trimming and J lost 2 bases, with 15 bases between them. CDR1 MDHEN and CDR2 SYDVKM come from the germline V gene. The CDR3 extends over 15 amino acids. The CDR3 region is CASSPMEEITDTQYF. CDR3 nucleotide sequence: TGTGCCAGCAGCCCGATGGAAGAGATCACAGATACGCAGTATTTT.

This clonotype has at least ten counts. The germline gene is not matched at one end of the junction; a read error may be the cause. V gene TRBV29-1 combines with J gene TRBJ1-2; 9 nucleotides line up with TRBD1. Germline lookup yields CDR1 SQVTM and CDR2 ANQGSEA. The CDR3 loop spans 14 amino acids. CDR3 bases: TGCAGCGTGGAAGGGACAGGGAACGACTATGGCTACACCTTC. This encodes CSVEGTGNDYGYTF.

Here the CDR3 reads CSARDPGGPYEQYF. The CDR3 DNA reads TGCAGTGCTAGAGATCCCGGGGGACCCTACGAGCAGTACTTC. V is TRBV20-1 and J is TRBJ2-7; a weak D match, TRBD2 (6 bases). The CDR3 runs to 14 residues. The V end lost 0 bases, the J end lost 2 bases, and 11 bases lay between the germline ends. Germline V gives CDR1 DFQATT, CDR2 SNEGSKA (reference sequence).

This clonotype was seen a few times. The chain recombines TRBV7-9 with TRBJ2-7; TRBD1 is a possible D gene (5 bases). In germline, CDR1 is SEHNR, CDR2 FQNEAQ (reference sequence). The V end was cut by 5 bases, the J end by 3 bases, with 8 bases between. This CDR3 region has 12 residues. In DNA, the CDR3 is TGTGCCAGCAGCGGGGCATACTACGAGCAGTACTTC. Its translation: CASSGAYYEQYF.

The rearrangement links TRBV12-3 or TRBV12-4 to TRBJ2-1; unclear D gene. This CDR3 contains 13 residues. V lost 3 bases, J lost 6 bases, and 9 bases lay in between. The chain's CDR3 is CASSFVRVNEQFF. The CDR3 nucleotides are TGTGCCAGCAGTTTTGTCCGGGTCAATGAGCAGTTCTTC.

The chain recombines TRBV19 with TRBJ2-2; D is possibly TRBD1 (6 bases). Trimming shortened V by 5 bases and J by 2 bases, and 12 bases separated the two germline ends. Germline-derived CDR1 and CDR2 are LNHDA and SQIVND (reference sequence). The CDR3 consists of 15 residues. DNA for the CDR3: TGTGCCAGTAGTTCCCCCGGGACAAACACCGGGGAGCTGTTTTTT. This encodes CASSSPGTNTGELFF.

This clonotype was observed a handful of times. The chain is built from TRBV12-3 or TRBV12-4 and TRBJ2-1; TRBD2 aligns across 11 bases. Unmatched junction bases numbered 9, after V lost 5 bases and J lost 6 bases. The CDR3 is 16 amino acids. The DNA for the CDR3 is TGTGCCAGCAGTCCCTCTAGCGGGAGGAGGGGCAATGAGCAGTTCTTC. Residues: CASSPSSGRRGNEQFF.

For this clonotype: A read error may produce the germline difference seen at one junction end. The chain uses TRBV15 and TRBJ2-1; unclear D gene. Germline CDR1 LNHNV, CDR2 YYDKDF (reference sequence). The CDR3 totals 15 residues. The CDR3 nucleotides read TGTGCCATCAGCAGAGATCGCGGCTCGGGCAATGAGCAGTTCTTC. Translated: CAISRDRGSGNEQFF.